This record covers a single T cell receptor beta chain. Its antigen is currently not known. No base quality values were provided; no much bigger clone lies one nucleotide off. The CDR3, from cysteine to phenylalanine, totals 15 residues. CDR3 DNA only is kept here, 45 bases in frame from base 1. Taken from the germline V gene (reference sequence), the CDR1 and CDR2 loops are SEHNR and FQNEAQ. Trimming takes 1 base from V and 4 bases from J, and the germline ends sit 13 bases apart. TCRbeta CDR3 regions were amplified from genomic DNA by means of the immunoSEQ Assay, a bias-controlled multiplex PCR. Per the original workflow: The number of nucleated cells in each sample was estimated by amplification of reference gene primers within the assay. To quantify the absolute abundance of each unique TCRbeta CDR3 rearrangement, sequence reads were collapsed and filtered. For each sample, productive Simpson clonality was calculated as the square root of Simpson's diversity index across productive rearrangements. Entries here come from immuneACCESS through TCRdb and include only in-frame sequences with V and J called. Some clones fail to appear in such tables; in the studies checked, an unresolved V gene covers under half of the shortfall, and the cause of the remainder is unknown. That table furnishes V, J and clone size, whereas the DNA furnished D and trimming. The sample records 250,000 to 300,000 clones, about 90% of which are singletons. 2.2% of the sample is taken by the ten largest.

The record originates from a study of blood T cell repertoires in COVID-19 (dated by TCRdb to 2020 to 2022). About the study as a whole: The collaborator samples originated in the United States, Italy and Spain and spanned the acute and convalescent phases of COVID-19. The samples were drawn from two sources: the first 160 participants of the ongoing ImmuneRACE study, and fewer than 1,500 subjects contributed by 6 global collaborators. Sample metadata almost always included a de-identified subject ID, COVID-19 status, age in years and sex. The repertoires were made available in a free public database intended to serve as a resource for research on the immune response to SARS-CoV-2. The dataset comprised deeply sampled blood TCRbeta repertoires from subjects exposed to, actively infected with, or recovered from COVID-19. Where available, HLA class I and class II types were obtained from metadata supplied by the sample provider rather than from assay-based typing. The material from the prospective study consisted of cDNA or gDNA derived from T cells, B-cell-depleted T cells, or PBMCs.

What the authors observed across the whole study: The quantity of clinical and demographic metadata differed by source and by participant and was supplied without curation.

Another Seattle source contributed samples from volunteer blood donors who had recovered from COVID-19. Whole blood was collected in K2EDTA tubes by collaborating institutions according to the institutions' own protocols. For TCRbeta analysis, collaborator samples were shipped as frozen whole blood, as isolated PBMCs, or as DNA extracted from either sample type. This chain joins TRBV7-9 to TRBJ1-1, with TRBD1 as a weak D call on 5 bases. The sequencing input was peripheral blood. The sequence was obtained from a woman in her 50s who had recovered from COVID-19. The CDR3 has the sequence CASSLGGGRTTEAFF. At the DNA level, the sequence is TGTGCCAGCAGCTTAGGGGGCGGCAGGACCACTGAAGCTTTCTTT.